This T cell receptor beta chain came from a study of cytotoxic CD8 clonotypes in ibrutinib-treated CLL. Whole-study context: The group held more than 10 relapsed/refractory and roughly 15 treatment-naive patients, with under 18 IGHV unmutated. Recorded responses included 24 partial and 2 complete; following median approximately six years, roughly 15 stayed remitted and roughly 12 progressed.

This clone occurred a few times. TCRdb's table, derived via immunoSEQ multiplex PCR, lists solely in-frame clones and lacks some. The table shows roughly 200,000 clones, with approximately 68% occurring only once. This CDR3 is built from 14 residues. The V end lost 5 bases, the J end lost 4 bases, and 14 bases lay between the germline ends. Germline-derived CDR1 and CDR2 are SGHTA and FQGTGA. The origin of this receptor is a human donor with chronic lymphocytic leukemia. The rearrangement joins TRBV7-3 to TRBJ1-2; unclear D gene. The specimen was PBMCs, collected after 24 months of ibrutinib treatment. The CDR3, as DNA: TGTGCCAGCAGCCCCGCAGTGGGTAGCTATGGCTACACCTTC. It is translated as CASSPAVGSYGYTF.